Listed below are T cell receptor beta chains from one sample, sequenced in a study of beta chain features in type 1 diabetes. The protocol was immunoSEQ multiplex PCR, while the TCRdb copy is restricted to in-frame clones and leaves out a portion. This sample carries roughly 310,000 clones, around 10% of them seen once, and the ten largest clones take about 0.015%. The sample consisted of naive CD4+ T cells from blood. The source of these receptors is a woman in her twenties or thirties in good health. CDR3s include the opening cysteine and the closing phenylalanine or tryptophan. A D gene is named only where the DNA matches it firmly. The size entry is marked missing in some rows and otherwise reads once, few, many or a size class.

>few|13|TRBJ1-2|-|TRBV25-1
CASQDGLNYGYTF
TGTGCCAGCCAGGACGGACTTAACTATGGCTACACCTTC
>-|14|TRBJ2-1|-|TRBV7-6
CASSLGPAWNEQFF
TGTGCCAGCAGCTTAGGGCCAGCGTGGAATGAGCAGTTCTTC
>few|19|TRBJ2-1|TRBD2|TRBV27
CASSLSRLAGSAPYNEQFF
TGTGCCAGCAGTTTATCGAGACTAGCGGGGAGTGCCCCCTACAATGAGCAGTTCTTC
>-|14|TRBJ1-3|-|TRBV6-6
CASSYLGSGNTIYF
TGTGCCAGCAGTTATCTCGGCTCTGGAAACACCATATATTTT
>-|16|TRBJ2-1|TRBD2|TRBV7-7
CASSFEPGLAGVEQFF
TGTGCTAGCAGCTTTGAACCGGGACTAGCGGGCGTCGAGCAGTTCTTC
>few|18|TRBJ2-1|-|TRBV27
CASSQTRQGILTYNEQFF
TGTGCCAGCAGTCAGACTAGACAGGGCATTTTAACCTACAATGAGCAGTTCTTC
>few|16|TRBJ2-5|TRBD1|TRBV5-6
CASSAGTGARLETQYF
TGTGCCAGCAGCGCGGGGACAGGGGCACGATTAGAGACCCAGTACTTC
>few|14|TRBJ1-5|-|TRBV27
CASSSDWLEQPQHF
TGTGCCAGCAGTTCCGACTGGCTGGAGCAGCCCCAGCATTTT
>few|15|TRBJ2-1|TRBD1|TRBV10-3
CAISGNQGAYNEQFF
TGTGCCATCAGCGGCAATCAGGGGGCCTACAATGAGCAGTTCTTC
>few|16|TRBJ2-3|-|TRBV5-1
CASSLSGQTFTDTQYF
TGCGCCAGCAGCTTGTCTGGACAGACATTCACAGATACGCAGTATTTT
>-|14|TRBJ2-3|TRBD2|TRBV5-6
CASSFGGRGDTQYF
TGTGCCAGCAGCTTCGGGGGGAGAGGAGATACGCAGTATTTT
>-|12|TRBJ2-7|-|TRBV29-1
CSAASDPYEQYF
TGCAGCGCCGCTAGCGATCCCTACGAGCAGTACTTC
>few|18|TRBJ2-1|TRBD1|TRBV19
CASSIARGSDRVGNEQFF
TGTGCCAGTAGTATAGCGAGGGGATCAGACAGGGTGGGTAATGAGCAGTTCTTC
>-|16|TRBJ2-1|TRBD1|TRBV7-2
CASSFMTGGAYNEQFF
TGTGCCAGCAGCTTCATGACAGGGGGCGCCTACAATGAGCAGTTCTTC
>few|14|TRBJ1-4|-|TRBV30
CAWSVGQRGEKLFF
TGTGCCTGGAGTGTGGGCCAAAGAGGGGAAAAACTGTTTTTT
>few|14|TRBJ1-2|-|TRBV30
CAWSVTARAHGYTF
TGTGCCTGGAGTGTAACAGCCAGGGCACACGGCTACACCTTC
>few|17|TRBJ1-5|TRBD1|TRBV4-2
CASSPGAGTGLGQPQHF
TGTGCCAGCAGCCCAGGGGCCGGGACAGGGTTGGGTCAGCCCCAGCATTTT
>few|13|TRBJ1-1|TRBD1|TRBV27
CASSLPGGTEAFF
TGTGCCAGCAGTTTACCAGGGGGCACTGAAGCTTTCTTT
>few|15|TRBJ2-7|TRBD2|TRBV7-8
CASSLRGGREYEQYF
TGTGCCAGCAGCTTAAGGGGCGGGAGGGAATACGAGCAGTACTTC
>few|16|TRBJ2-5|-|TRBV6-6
CASSYGGGRARETQYF
TGTGCCAGCAGTTATGGCGGCGGCAGGGCGAGGGAGACCCAGTACTTC
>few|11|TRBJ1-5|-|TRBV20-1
CSARDLMAQHF
TGCAGTGCTAGAGATCTAATGGCCCAGCATTTT
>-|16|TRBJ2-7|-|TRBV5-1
CASSLAGERDLYEQYF
TGCGCCAGCAGCTTGGCCGGGGAGCGAGACCTGTACGAGCAGTACTTC
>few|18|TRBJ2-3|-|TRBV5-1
CASSAGPVTRPGTDTQYF
TGCGCCAGCAGCGCAGGGCCTGTCACGCGGCCGGGCACAGATACGCAGTATTTT
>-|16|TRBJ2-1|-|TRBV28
CASSLFGSSSYNEQFF
TGTGCCAGCAGTTTATTCGGGAGCAGCTCTTACAATGAGCAGTTCTTC
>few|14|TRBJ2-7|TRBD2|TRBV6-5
CASSRLAGPYEQYF
TGTGCCAGCAGTCGGTTAGCGGGACCCTACGAGCAGTACTTC
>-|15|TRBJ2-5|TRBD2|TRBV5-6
CASSNLRGGGETQYF
TGTGCCAGCAGCAACCTACGGGGGGGCGGAGAGACCCAGTACTTC
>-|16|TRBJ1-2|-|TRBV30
CAWSVWGQGRSYGYTF
TGTGCCTGGAGTGTATGGGGGCAGGGCCGGAGCTATGGCTACACCTTC
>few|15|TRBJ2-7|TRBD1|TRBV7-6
CASSSTDRDHLEQYF
TGTGCCAGCAGCTCGACGGACAGGGACCACCTCGAGCAGTACTTC
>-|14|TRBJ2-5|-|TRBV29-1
CSVEYAQKRETQYF
TGCAGCGTTGAATATGCCCAGAAGCGGGAGACCCAGTACTTC
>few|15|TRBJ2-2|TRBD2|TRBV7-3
CASRAGSPSTGELFF
TGTGCCAGCAGAGCGGGGAGTCCAAGCACCGGGGAGCTGTTTTTT
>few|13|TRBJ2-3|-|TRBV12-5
CASGSSGLDTQYF
TGTGCTAGTGGATCCTCAGGGTTAGATACGCAGTATTTT
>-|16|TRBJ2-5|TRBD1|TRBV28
CASSFPLGQGEETQYF
TGTGCCAGCAGTTTTCCCCTAGGACAGGGGGAAGAGACCCAGTACTTC
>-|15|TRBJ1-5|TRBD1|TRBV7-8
CASSFRTGLNQPQHF
TGTGCCAGCAGCTTTAGGACAGGGTTAAATCAGCCCCAGCATTTT
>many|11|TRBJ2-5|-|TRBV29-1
CSVDRSGTQYF
TGCAGCGTTGATAGGTCAGGGACCCAGTACTTC
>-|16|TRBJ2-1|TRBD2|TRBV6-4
CATGTSGRARLNEQFF
TGTGCCACCGGGACTAGCGGGAGGGCTAGGCTCAATGAGCAGTTCTTC
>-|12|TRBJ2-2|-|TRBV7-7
CASSPPAGELFF
TGTGCTAGCAGTCCTCCGGCCGGGGAGCTGTTTTTT
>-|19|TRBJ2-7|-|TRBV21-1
CASSLSGQLWGLDCYEQYF
TGTGCCAGCAGCCTTTCCGGACAGCTCTGGGGACTAGATTGCTACGAGCAGTACTTC
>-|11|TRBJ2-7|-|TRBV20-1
CSAREGEKQYF
TGCAGTGCTAGAGAAGGGGAAAAGCAGTACTTC
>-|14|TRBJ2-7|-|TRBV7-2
CASSPPLASPEQYF
TGTGCCAGCAGCCCGCCACTAGCTTCGCCCGAGCAGTACTTC